The 2 T cell receptor beta chains listed next were all sequenced from one sample in a study of cytomegalovirus exposure and HLA in healthy donors. Both 60 Vbeta primers and 13 Jbeta primers went into the PCR. The method was immunoSEQ multiplex PCR; TCRdb's version includes in-frame clones alone and lacks a portion of them. The sample has roughly 140,000 clones; around 80% are singletons. Source material: PBMCs. The receptors derive from a man aged 30 to 45 in good health and CMV-seropositive.

CDR3 protein: CASSLNTGGRNTEAFF. CDR3 nucleotide sequence: TGCGCCAGCAGCTTGAACACAGGGGGTCGGAACACTGAAGCTTTCTTT. This chain joins TRBV5-1 and TRBJ1-1, with 8 bases aligning to TRBD1. The V gene's germline CDR1 is SGHRS and CDR2 YFSETQ. This CDR3 comprises 16 residues. With V trimmed by 1 base and J by 1 base, 6 bases remained unmatched.

The V and J genes are TRBV27 and TRBJ1-2; unclear D gene. The CDR3 is 13 amino acids. CDR1 and CDR2 (germline): MNHEY, SMNVEV (reference sequence). V was pared by 4 bases and J by 4 bases, with 10 bases between. CDR3 sequence (DNA): TGTGCCAGCAGTTCACCCAACAGCTATGGCTACACCTTC. Amino acids: CASSSPNSYGYTF.